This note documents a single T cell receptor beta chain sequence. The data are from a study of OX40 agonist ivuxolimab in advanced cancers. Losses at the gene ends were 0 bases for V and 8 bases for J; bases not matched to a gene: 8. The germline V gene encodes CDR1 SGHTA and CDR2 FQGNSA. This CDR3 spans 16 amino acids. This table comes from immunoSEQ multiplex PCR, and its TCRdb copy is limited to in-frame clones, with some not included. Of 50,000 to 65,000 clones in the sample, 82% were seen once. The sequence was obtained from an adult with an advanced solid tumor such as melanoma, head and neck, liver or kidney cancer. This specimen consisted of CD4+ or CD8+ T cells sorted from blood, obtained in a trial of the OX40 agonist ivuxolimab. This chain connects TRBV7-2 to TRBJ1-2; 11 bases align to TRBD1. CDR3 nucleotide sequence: TGTGCCAGCAGCTTAGCGGCTGGGACAGGGGGTCACGGCTACACCTTC. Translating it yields CASSLAAGTGGHGYTF.